This T cell receptor (beta chain) was captured by sequencing in a study of T cell responses to AZD1222 COVID-19 vaccine. Turning to this clone: Its antigen is unknown.

Whole-study findings and limits: There were mostly white British donors and more females than males, and clonal diversity was possibly underestimated.

From germline, CDR1 is SGHVS and CDR2 FNYEAQ. This CDR3 is 15 amino acids long. With 0 bases removed from V and 0 bases from J, the gap between germline ends came to 9 bases. TCRdb's table, derived via immunoSEQ multiplex PCR, lists solely in-frame clones and lacks some. The data contain over 85,000 clones, around nine tenths of them singletons. The sequence derives from an adult in good health. This sequence joins TRBV7-6 and TRBJ2-7, with D possibly called TRBD1 or TRBD2 (5 bases each). Sample: peripheral blood, taken on day 0 of AZD1222 vaccination. The CDR3 region is CASSLAAGSSYEQYF. Here the CDR3 DNA reads TGTGCCAGCAGCTTAGCGGCAGGGAGCTCCTACGAGCAGTACTTC. Looking up the rest from reference TRBV7-6 and TRBJ2-7 gives the full variable domain: GAGVSQSPRYKVTKRGQDVALRCDPISGHVSLYWYRQALGQGPEFLTYFNYEAQQDKSGLPNDRFSAERPEGSISTLTIQRTEQRDSAMYRCASSLAAGSSYEQYFGPGTRLTVT.